Ten or more counts support the clone carrying this TCR beta chain. These data come from a study of CD4 and CD8 cells across lung adenocarcinoma regions. The patients had localized lung adenocarcinoma, a non-small cell subtype. Using its own MiXCR run on the PCR reads, TCRdb lists one record per CDR3 protein. The data show more than 11,000 distinct CDR3 sequences, roughly 47% seen once. This CDR3 region has 12 residues. Trimming removed 8 bases at V and 9 bases at J, with 14 bases between. Germline V CDR1 and CDR2: MNHEY, SVGEGT. This receptor was obtained from a male donor with lung adenocarcinoma. The CD4 and CD8 labels of this study may be unreliable. The sequenced sample consisted of CD4+ T cells from the center of a lung tumor. This chain uses TRBV6-2 or TRBV6-3 with TRBJ2-1; the D gene is possibly TRBD2 (7 bases). The CDR3, as DNA: TGTGCCAGCCAGATAGGGGGGGGTGAGCAGTTCTTC. Protein product: CASQIGGGEQFF.